The 8 T cell receptor beta chains in this list originate from one sample, sequenced in a study of blood T cell repertoires in COVID-19. The data were produced by immunoSEQ multiplex PCR, yet TCRdb's version contains in-frame clones alone and is incomplete. The table lists roughly 120,000 clones, roughly nine tenths of them singletons, with around 2% in the top ten. The sequencing input was peripheral blood. These receptors all stem from a man between 45 and 60 years old with COVID-19, enrolled during active disease.

V and J are TRBV6-5 and TRBJ2-7, with 9 bases identical to TRBD1. The CDR3 is 14 amino acids. Germline-derived CDR1 and CDR2 are MNHEY and SVGAGI. V trimming: 4 bases; J trimming: 7 bases; junction bases outside the gene matches: 8. The CDR3 reads CASSSGQGTREQYV. The CDR3 DNA sequence: TGTGCCAGCAGTTCTGGACAGGGGACGCGGGAGCAGTACGTC.

The rearrangement links TRBV19 to TRBJ1-6; 9 nucleotides align to TRBD1. CDR1 LNHDA and CDR2 SQIVND come from the germline V gene (reference sequence). The CDR3 runs 15 residues. V was clipped by 3 bases and J by 10 bases; unmatched bases: 7. The CDR3 DNA reads TGTGCCAGTAGTATTACGGGACAGGGAGGATCACCCCTCCACTTT. Its protein is CASSITGQGGSPLHF.

This rearrangement joins TRBV7-6 to TRBJ2-5; TRBD1 agrees at 7 bases. The V gene end was trimmed by 5 bases and the J gene end by 4 bases; junction bases not matched to a gene: 13. CDR3 length equals 16 residues. Germline assignment: CDR1 SGHVS and CDR2 FNYEAQ. The CDR3 DNA reads as TGTGCCAGCAGCCCTATGACAGGGTTTTTTCGAGAGACCCAGTACTTC. Its translation is CASSPMTGFFRETQYF. Drawing the rest from reference TRBV7-6 and TRBJ2-5, the complete variable domain is GAGVSQSPRYKVTKRGQDVALRCDPISGHVSLYWYRQALGQGPEFLTYFNYEAQQDKSGLPNDRFSAERPEGSISTLTIQRTEQRDSAMYRCASSPMTGFFRETQYFGPGTRLLVL.

This clone was recorded a few times. This sequence joins TRBV30 and TRBJ1-1; D uncertain. V was trimmed by 0 bases and J by 1 base, leaving 6 bases between them. Germline V gene data show CDR1 as GTSNPN and CDR2 as SVGIG (reference sequence). The CDR3 spans 13 residues. The CDR3 is CAWSVNQNTEAFF. The CDR3 DNA reads as TGTGCCTGGAGTGTAAATCAGAACACTGAAGCTTTCTTT.

The chain is built from TRBV2 and TRBJ1-3; D is perhaps TRBD1 (6 bases). The CDR3 has 18 residues. V dropped 2 bases and J dropped 0 bases, with 17 bases sitting between them. Per germline, CDR1 SNHLY and CDR2 FYNNEI. This CDR3 reads CASSEPKLWTVSGNTIYF. The CDR3 DNA follows: TGTGCCAGCAGTGAACCCAAACTTTGGACAGTCTCTGGAAACACCATATATTTT.

The V gene is TRBV6-5, the J gene TRBJ1-6; a possible D gene is TRBD1 (5 bases). Germline V gene data show CDR1 as MNHEY and CDR2 as SVGAGI. Trimming stripped 6 bases from V and 5 bases from J, with 11 bases between. The length of the CDR3 is 14 residues. Written as DNA, the CDR3 is TGTGCCAGCAGATTTGACAGCGATAATTCACCCCTCCACTTT. It translates to CASRFDSDNSPLHF.

On this clone itself: At one boundary the junction diverges from the germline segment, which might be a read error. The chain links TRBV6-1 to TRBJ1-5; TRBD1 is a possible D gene (5 bases). Germline lookup yields CDR1 MNHNS and CDR2 SASEGT. This CDR3 contains 15 residues. CDR3 loop: CASCEAPTVNQPQHF. As DNA, the CDR3 is TGTGCCAGCTGTGAAGCGCCGACAGTGAATCAGCCCCAGCATTTT.

The V and J genes are TRBV6-5 and TRBJ2-7; D is uncertain. V lost 8 bases, J lost 4 bases, and 9 bases lay in between. Germline V CDR1 and CDR2: MNHEY, SVGAGI. This CDR3 comprises 11 residues. The CDR3 DNA sequence: TGTGCCAGCGCGTCCGTTTACGAGCAGTACTTC. It encodes CASASVYEQYF.